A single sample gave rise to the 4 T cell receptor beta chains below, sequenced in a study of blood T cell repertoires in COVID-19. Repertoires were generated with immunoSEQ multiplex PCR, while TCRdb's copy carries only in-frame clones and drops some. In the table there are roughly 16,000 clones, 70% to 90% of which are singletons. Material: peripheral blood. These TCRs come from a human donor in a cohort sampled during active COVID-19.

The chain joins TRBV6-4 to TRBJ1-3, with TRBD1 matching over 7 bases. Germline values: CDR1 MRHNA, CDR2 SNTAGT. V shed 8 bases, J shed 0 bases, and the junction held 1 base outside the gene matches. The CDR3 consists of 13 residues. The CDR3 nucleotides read TGTGCCAGCGACAGGGACTCTGGAAACACCATATATTTT. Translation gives CASDRDSGNTIYF.

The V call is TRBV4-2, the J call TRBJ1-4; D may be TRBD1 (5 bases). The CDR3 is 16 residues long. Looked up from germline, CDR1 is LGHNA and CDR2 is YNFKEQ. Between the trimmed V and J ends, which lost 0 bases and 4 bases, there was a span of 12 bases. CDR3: CASSQDPRGGNEKLFF. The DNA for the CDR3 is TGTGCCAGCAGCCAAGATCCAAGGGGTGGTAATGAAAAACTGTTTTTT.

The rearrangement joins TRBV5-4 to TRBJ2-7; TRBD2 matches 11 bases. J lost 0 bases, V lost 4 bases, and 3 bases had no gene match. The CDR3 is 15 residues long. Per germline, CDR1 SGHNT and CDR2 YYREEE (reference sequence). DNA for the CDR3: TGTGCCAGCAGCCCTAGCGGGGGGAGCTCCTACGAGCAGTACTTC. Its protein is CASSPSGGSSYEQYF. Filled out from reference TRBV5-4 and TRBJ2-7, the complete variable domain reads ETGVTQSPTHLIKTRGQQVTLRCSSQSGHNTVSWYQQALGQGPQFIFQYYREEENGRGNFPPRFSGLQFPNYSSELNVNALELDDSALYLCASSPSGGSSYEQYFGPGTRLTVT.

CDR3 region: CASSLQGHEQYF. The CDR3 DNA reads TGTGCCAGCAGCCTACAGGGCCACGAGCAGTACTTC. The rearrangement links TRBV11-3 to TRBJ2-7; D is perhaps TRBD1 (6 bases). Trimming shortened V by 5 bases and J by 5 bases, and 10 bases separated the two germline ends. Germline V gene data show CDR1 as SGHNT and CDR2 as YENEEA. This CDR3 is built from 12 residues.